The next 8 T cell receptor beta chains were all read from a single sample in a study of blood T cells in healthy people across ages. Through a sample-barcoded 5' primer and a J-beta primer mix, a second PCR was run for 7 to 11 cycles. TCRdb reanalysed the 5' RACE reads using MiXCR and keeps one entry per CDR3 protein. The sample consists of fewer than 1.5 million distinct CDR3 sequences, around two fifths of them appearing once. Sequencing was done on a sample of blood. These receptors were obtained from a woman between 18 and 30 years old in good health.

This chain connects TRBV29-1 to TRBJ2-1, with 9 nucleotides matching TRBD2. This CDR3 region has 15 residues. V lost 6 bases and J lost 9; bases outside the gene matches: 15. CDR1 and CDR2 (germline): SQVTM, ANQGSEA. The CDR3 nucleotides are TGCAGCGTCCTAGCGGGGACAGTAGTATCCAGTGAGCAGTTCTTC. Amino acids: CSVLAGTVVSSEQFF.

Here the CDR3 DNA reads TGTGCCAGCAGGGAACTAGCGGGGGGGCTAAGCACAGATACGCAGTATTTT. This translates into CASRELAGGLSTDTQYF. This sequence joins TRBV6-1 and TRBJ2-3; 13 nucleotides align to TRBD2. The CDR3 consists of 17 residues. Germline CDR1 is MNHNS and CDR2 is SASEGT. Unmatched junction bases numbered 6, after V lost 6 bases and J lost 0 bases.

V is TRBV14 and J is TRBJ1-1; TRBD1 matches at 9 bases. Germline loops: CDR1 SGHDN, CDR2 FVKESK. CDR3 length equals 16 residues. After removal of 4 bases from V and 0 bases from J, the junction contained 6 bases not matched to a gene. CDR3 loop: CASSPYRGHVNTEAFF. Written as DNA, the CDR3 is TGTGCCAGCAGCCCTTACAGGGGGCACGTGAACACTGAAGCTTTCTTT.

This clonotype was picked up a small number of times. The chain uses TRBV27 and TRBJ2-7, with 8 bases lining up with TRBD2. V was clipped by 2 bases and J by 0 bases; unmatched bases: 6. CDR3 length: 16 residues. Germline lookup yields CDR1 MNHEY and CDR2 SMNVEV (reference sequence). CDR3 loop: CASSLIGTRSSYEQYF. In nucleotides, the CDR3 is TGTGCCAGCAGTTTAATTGGGACTAGAAGCTCCTACGAGCAGTACTTC.

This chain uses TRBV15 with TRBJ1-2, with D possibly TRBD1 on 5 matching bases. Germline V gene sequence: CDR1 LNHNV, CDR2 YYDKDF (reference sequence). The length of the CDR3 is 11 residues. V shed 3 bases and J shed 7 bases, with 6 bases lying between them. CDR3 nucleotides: TGTGCCACCAGCAGTCAGGGTGGCTACACCTTC. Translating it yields CATSSQGGYTF.

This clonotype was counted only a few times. The DNA of the CDR3 is TGCAGTGCTGATGCCGGGACTAGCGGGAGAAATGAGCAGTTCTTC. Its protein is CSADAGTSGRNEQFF. V usage is TRBV20-1 and J usage is TRBJ2-1, with 14 bases matching TRBD2. J was trimmed by 7 bases and V by 5 bases; bases with no gene match: 7. CDR3 length: 15 residues. Germline V gene data show CDR1 as DFQATT and CDR2 as SNEGSKA (reference sequence).

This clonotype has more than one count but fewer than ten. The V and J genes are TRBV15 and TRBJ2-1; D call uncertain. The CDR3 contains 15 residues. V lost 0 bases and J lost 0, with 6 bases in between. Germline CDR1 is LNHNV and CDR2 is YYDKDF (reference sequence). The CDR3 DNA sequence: TGTGCCACCAGCAGAGATAGGGCCTCCTACAATGAGCAGTTCTTC. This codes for CATSRDRASYNEQFF. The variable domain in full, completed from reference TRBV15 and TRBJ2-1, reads DAMVIQNPRYQVTQFGKPVTLSCSQTLNHNVMYWYQQKSSQAPKLLFHYYDKDFNNEADTPDNFQSRRPNTSFCFLDIRSPGLGDTAMYLCATSRDRASYNEQFFGPGTRLTVL.

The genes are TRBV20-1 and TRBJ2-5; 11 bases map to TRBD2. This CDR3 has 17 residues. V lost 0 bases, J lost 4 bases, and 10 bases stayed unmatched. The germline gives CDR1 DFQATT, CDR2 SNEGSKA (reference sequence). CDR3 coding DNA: TGCAGTGCTAGAGACCAACTAGCGGGAGTTTTTTTAGAGACCCAGTACTTC. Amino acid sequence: CSARDQLAGVFLETQYF.